This TCR beta chain emerged from a study of chemoradiotherapy in HPV16-positive cancers. Study-level background: A couple of HPV16-positive patients' cells yielded candidate HPV-specific clones and common motifs.

The data were produced by immunoSEQ multiplex PCR, yet TCRdb's version contains in-frame clones alone and is incomplete. The data contain about 14,000 clones, approximately 75% of them singletons. Study-level results: HPV-specific T cells were functionally defined from only two HPV16-positive patients. For HPV16-positive patients, expanding HPV-responsive T cells associated with longer recurrence-free survival.

As concerns this clone: Its antigen is currently unknown.

Germline CDR1 is MNHEY and CDR2 is SMNVEV (reference sequence). V was pared by 4 bases and J by 8 bases, with 10 bases of the junction left unmatched. This CDR3 spans 15 amino acids. This chain uses TRBV27 with TRBJ2-1; 8 bases are a match to TRBD2. This material was collected from a patient who underwent chemoradiotherapy. The sequence was obtained from a human donor with HPV-associated anogenital cancer. CDR3 in amino acids: CASSWADGRGDEQFF. For the CDR3, the DNA is TGTGCCAGCAGTTGGGCGGACGGGAGGGGCGATGAGCAGTTCTTC.